This T cell receptor (beta chain) appears in the sequencing data of a study of cytomegalovirus exposure and HLA in healthy donors. Of note for this clone: Its antigen is still unknown.

Study-wide findings and caveats: Later analysis associated a missense DCLRE1C variant with TCR beta V- and J-gene trimming.

This PCR relied on a set of 60 Vbeta primers and 13 Jbeta primers. Assay: immunoSEQ multiplex PCR; the TCRdb copy retains only in-frame clones and omits some. The top ten hold about 6.8% of the sample, which has just over 150,000 clones, 75% to 85% seen once. The TCR originated in a man over 45 in good health and CMV-seropositive. Source material: PBMCs.

The DNA of the CDR3 is TGTGCCACTGGAGCGGGGGGGCTGAACGAGCAGTACTTC. It specifies CATGAGGLNEQYF. V is TRBV15 and J is TRBJ2-7; TRBD2 matches at 10 bases. Germline CDR1 LNHNV, CDR2 YYDKDF (reference sequence). V trimming: 9 bases; J trimming: 5 bases; junction bases outside the gene matches: 7. The CDR3 consists of 13 residues.